These T cell receptor beta chains were read from a single sample in a study of blood T cell repertoires in COVID-19. Data came from immunoSEQ multiplex PCR; TCRdb stores just in-frame clones and leaves some out. The sample has about 250,000 clones, around 89% seen once. The sequenced sample consisted of peripheral blood. Receptor source: a man aged 30 to 45 with acute or convalescent COVID-19. CDR3s include the opening cysteine and the closing phenylalanine or tryptophan. D genes are given only for firm matches. Where a row states a size, it is once, few, many or the class of an expanded clone; other rows omit it.

. TRBJ2-7 TRBV5-1 . CASNKEDYYEQYF TGCGCCAGCAACAAGGAGGACTACTACGAGCAGTACTTC
. TRBJ2-3 TRBV6-6 . CASSYHDTQYF TGTGCCAGCAGTTACCATGATACGCAGTATTTT
. TRBJ1-1 TRBV10-3 . CAIRDISGDEAFF TGTGCCATCAGGGACATCAGCGGGGATGAAGCTTTCTTT
. TRBJ2-2 TRBV7-9 TRBD1 CASLGLGTGSTGELFF TGTGCCAGCCTGGGCCTCGGGACAGGGAGTACCGGGGAGCTGTTTTTT
. TRBJ2-6 TRBV5-1 TRBD1 CASSRQGITGANVLTF TGCGCCAGCAGCCGACAGGGTATCACTGGGGCCAACGTCCTGACTTTC
. TRBJ2-1 TRBV7-3 TRBD1 CASSLDRGSYNEQFF TGTGCCAGCAGCTTAGACAGGGGGAGCTACAATGAGCAGTTCTTC
. TRBJ1-5 TRBV5-4 . CASSPGPDNQPQHF TGTGCCAGCAGCCCAGGGCCAGACAATCAGCCCCAGCATTTT
once TRBJ2-1 TRBV2 TRBD1 CASSERTGRHEQFF TGTGCCAGCAGTGAGAGGACAGGGAGACATGAGCAGTTCTTC
. TRBJ1-5 TRBV18 . CASSPESGRGNQPQHF TGTGCCAGCTCACCGGAATCAGGGCGCGGCAATCAGCCCCAGCATTTT
. TRBJ2-7 TRBV6-6 TRBD1 CASRDPGQGGEQYF TGTGCCAGCAGGGACCCGGGACAGGGTGGCGAGCAGTACTTC
. TRBJ2-7 TRBV5-5 TRBD1 CASSPSGTAHFGEQYF TGTGCCAGCAGCCCCTCCGGGACAGCCCATTTTGGGGAGCAGTACTTC
. TRBJ1-1 TRBV3-1/TRBV3-2 . CASSPGGLMNTEAFF TGTGCCAGCAGCCCGGGGGGGCTTATGAACACTGAAGCTTTCTTT
many TRBJ1-6 TRBV14 TRBD1 CASSRGGEYSPLHF TGTGCCAGCAGCCGAGGGGGCGAATACTCACCCCTCCACTTT
. TRBJ2-4 TRBV7-9 . CASSLDLTNQYF TGTGCCAGCAGCTTAGATTTGACTAATCAGTACTTC
. TRBJ1-2 TRBV28 . CASSFGFGEVGYTF TGTGCCAGCAGTTTCGGATTCGGGGAAGTCGGCTACACCTTC
. TRBJ1-2 TRBV11-2 TRBD1 CASSPLDRGSGGYTF TGTGCCAGCAGCCCTCTCGACAGGGGTTCTGGTGGCTACACCTTC
. TRBJ1-5 TRBV6-5 TRBD1 CASRQGINQPQHF TGTGCCAGCAGACAGGGGATCAATCAGCCCCAGCATTTT
. TRBJ2-5 TRBV7-9 . CASSPNGQRRYF TGTGCCAGCAGCCCCAACGGACAGAGAAGGTACTTC
. TRBJ2-1 TRBV3-1/TRBV3-2 . CASSHQAGLNEQFF TGTGCCAGCAGCCACCAGGCGGGGCTCAATGAGCAGTTCTTC
. TRBJ1-4 TRBV6-5 . CASSHRGEGSEKLFF TGTGCCAGCAGTCACCGGGGGGAGGGTAGTGAAAAACTGTTTTTT